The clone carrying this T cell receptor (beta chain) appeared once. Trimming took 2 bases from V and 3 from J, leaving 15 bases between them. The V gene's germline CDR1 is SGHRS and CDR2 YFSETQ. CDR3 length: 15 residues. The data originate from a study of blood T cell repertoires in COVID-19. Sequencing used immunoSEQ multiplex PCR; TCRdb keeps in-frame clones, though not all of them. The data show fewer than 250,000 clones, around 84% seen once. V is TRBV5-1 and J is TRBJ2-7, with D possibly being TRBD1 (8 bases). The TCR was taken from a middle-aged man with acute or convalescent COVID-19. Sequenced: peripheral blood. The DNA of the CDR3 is TGCGCCAGCAGCTTTGGCACAGGGGGGGGCTACGAGCAGTACTTC. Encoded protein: CASSFGTGGGYEQYF.